This TCR beta chain originates from a study of shared clonotypes between healthy human individuals. V gave up 7 bases and J gave up 0 bases; unmatched junction bases: 14. From germline, CDR1 is SEHNR and CDR2 FQNEAQ (reference sequence). The CDR3 runs 18 residues. Per the original data handling: ImmunoSEQ yielded junction-only sequences lacking quality scores, so filtering differed. This table comes from immunoSEQ multiplex PCR, and its TCRdb copy is limited to in-frame clones, with some not included. V and J calls and clone size follow that table, whereas D and trimming were derived from the DNA. The sample carries 2 million to 3 million clones, roughly 93% recorded once. From CD4+ cells came CD45RA+ naive and CD45RA-negative memory subsets.

The source of this sequence is a man between 18 and 35 years old in good health. Some clones in this sample may be carry-over from other donors' samples. Sequencing input: naive CD4+ T cells from PBMCs. As for subset: CD45RA+ positively selected. This chain connects TRBV7-9 to TRBJ2-1, with 8 bases lining up with TRBD2. This chain's CDR3 is CASIYRWVAGSSYNEQFF. The DNA of the CDR3 is TGTGCCAGCATCTACCGATGGGTAGCGGGGAGCTCCTACAATGAGCAGTTCTTC.